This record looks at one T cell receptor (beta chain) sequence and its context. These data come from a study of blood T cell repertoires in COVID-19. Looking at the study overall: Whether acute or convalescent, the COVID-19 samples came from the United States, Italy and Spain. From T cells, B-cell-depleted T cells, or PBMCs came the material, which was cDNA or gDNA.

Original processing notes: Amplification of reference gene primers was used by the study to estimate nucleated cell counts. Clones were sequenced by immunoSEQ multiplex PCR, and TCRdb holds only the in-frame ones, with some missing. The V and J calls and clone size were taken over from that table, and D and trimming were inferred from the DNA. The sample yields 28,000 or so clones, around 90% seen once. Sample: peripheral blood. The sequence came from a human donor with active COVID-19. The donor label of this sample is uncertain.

In DNA form, the CDR3 reads TGTGCCAGCAGTTTCGCGGGGACAGGGCTACCGAACACCGGGGAGCTGTTTTTT. It is translated as CASSFAGTGLPNTGELFF. The chain links TRBV28 to TRBJ2-2, with 9 nucleotides matching TRBD1. Germline loops: CDR1 MDHEN, CDR2 SYDVKM. With 3 bases clipped from V and 0 bases from J, the junction kept 8 bases outside the gene matches. The length of the CDR3 is 18 residues.